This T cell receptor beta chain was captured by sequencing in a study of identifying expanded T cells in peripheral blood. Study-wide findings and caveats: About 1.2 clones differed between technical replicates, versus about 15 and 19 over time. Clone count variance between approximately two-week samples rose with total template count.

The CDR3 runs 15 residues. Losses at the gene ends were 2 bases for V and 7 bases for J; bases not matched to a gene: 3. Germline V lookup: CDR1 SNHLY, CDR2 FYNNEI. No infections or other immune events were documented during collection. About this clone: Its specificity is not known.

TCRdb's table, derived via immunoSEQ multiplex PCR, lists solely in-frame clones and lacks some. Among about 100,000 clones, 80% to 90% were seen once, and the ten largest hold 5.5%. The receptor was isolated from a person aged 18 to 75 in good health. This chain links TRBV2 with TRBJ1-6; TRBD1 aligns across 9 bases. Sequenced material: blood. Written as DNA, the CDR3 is TGTGCCAGCAGTGAATGGGGGACAGGGAATTCACCCCTCCACTTT. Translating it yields CASSEWGTGNSPLHF.